This is a list of T cell receptor beta chains from one sample in a study of low-dose radiotherapy and immunotherapy resistance in tumors. MiXCR, applied by TCRdb to the reads, yields one record per CDR3 protein. The profile shows roughly 90,000 distinct CDR3 sequences, more than 20% of them singletons. The material was PBMCs, obtained after low-dose radiotherapy plus immunotherapy. The receptors were gathered from a female donor with ovarian cancer. Each CDR3 is given with its conserved first and last residue. Some rows mark clone size as missing; the rest say once, few, many or name a class of expanded clone.

j_gene: TRBJ1-2; v_gene: TRBV28; abundance: .; CDR3aa: CASSLIGRYGYTF
j_gene: TRBJ2-5; v_gene: TRBV7-9; abundance: many; CDR3aa: CASSLIASETQYF
j_gene: TRBJ2-1; v_gene: TRBV5-1; abundance: many; CDR3aa: CASSPSGNSYNEQFF
j_gene: TRBJ2-7; v_gene: TRBV7-9; abundance: few; CDR3aa: CASSPDYYEQYF
j_gene: TRBJ2-1; v_gene: TRBV20-1; abundance: many; CDR3aa: CSASDVSGTSSYNEQFF
j_gene: TRBJ2-1; v_gene: TRBV4-3; abundance: many; CDR3aa: CASSQGLAGGQIF
j_gene: TRBJ1-5; v_gene: TRBV11-3; abundance: many; CDR3aa: CASSLGGLGNQPQHF
j_gene: TRBJ2-7; v_gene: TRBV10-2; abundance: many; CDR3aa: CASRDSGGYEQYF
j_gene: TRBJ2-1; v_gene: TRBV2; abundance: .; CDR3aa: CASAGGGYSYNEQFF
j_gene: TRBJ2-7; v_gene: TRBV5-6; abundance: .; CDR3aa: CASSLTGAASYEQYF
j_gene: TRBJ2-1; v_gene: TRBV24-1; abundance: many; CDR3aa: CATSGPFTWNEQFF
j_gene: TRBJ2-1; v_gene: TRBV6-1; abundance: .; CDR3aa: CASSLNGRGGNNEQFF
j_gene: TRBJ1-4; v_gene: TRBV6-1; abundance: .; CDR3aa: CASTGFWVKNCFF
j_gene: TRBJ2-2; v_gene: TRBV5-8; abundance: many; CDR3aa: CASSSVGQGGRTGGELFF
j_gene: TRBJ2-7; v_gene: TRBV19; abundance: many; CDR3aa: CASSHRPSYEQYF
j_gene: TRBJ1-4; v_gene: TRBV5-1; abundance: .; CDR3aa: CASSPTGGRFEKLFF
j_gene: TRBJ2-5; v_gene: TRBV5-1; abundance: .; CDR3aa: CASSSTGQGKETQYF
j_gene: TRBJ1-1; v_gene: TRBV29-1; abundance: many; CDR3aa: CSTTGAFF
j_gene: TRBJ1-2; v_gene: TRBV28; abundance: many; CDR3aa: CASSTGVYGYTF
j_gene: TRBJ2-6; v_gene: TRBV7-2; abundance: .; CDR3aa: CASSPKLAGEGGANVLTF
j_gene: TRBJ2-2; v_gene: TRBV27; abundance: many; CDR3aa: CASSGKKGLAGVGFPTGELFF
j_gene: TRBJ2-5; v_gene: TRBV6-2/TRBV6-3; abundance: many; CDR3aa: CASSDGRDPPPGTQYF
j_gene: TRBJ1-1; v_gene: TRBV20-1; abundance: many; CDR3aa: CSAREGSTEAFF